A single sample gave rise to the 26 T cell receptor beta chains below, sequenced in a study of T cells in Graves' hyperthyroidism and ophthalmopathy. Regions amplified from RNA transcripts were the TCR beta CDR3 regions. HTBI primers drove first-round RT-PCR of the TCR CDR3. TCRdb reprocessed the multiplex PCR reads via MiXCR and lists one record per CDR3 protein. Of under 500,000 distinct CDR3 sequences in the sample, over 12% are singletons; the top ten hold under 30%. The sequencing sample was made of blood. Receptor source: a man aged 45 to 65 with Graves' ophthalmopathy.

This clonotype was observed a handful of times. This chain joins TRBV18 and TRBJ2-1; 7 bases agree with TRBD2. The germline V gene encodes CDR1 KGHSH and CDR2 LQKENI. This CDR3 region has 15 residues. V lost 1 base and J lost 3; bases outside the gene matches: 3. CDR3 residues: CASSPRGGDYNEQFF. CDR3 sequence (DNA): TGTGCCAGCTCACCACGGGGGGGAGACTACAATGAGCAGTTCTTC.

In its sample, this clonotype was seen once. The chain employs TRBV3-1 and TRBJ2-3, with TRBD2 matching 8 bases. Looked up from germline, CDR1 is LGHDT and CDR2 is YNNKEL (reference sequence). There are 15 residues in the CDR3. V shed 2 bases, J shed 6 bases, and the junction held 7 bases outside the gene matches. The CDR3: CASSQRAGAGDTQYF. The CDR3 DNA is TGTGCCAGCAGCCAAAGAGCGGGGGCGGGCGATACGCAGTATTTT.

This clonotype has a count of ten or more. The V gene is TRBV18, the J gene TRBJ2-5, with D uncertain. Germline V lookup: CDR1 KGHSH, CDR2 LQKENI. V was shortened by 1 base and J by 5 bases, with 17 bases between the two germline ends. CDR3 size: 16 residues. CDR3 in amino acids: CASSPRSKSQIETQYF. The CDR3 DNA reads as TGTGCCAGCTCACCACGGTCAAAATCACAGATCGAGACCCAGTACTTC.

Note on this clonotype: A much bigger clone sits one base away, suggesting this may be a read error. The V and J genes are TRBV5-1 and TRBJ2-1, with 14 bases fitting TRBD2. The CDR3 is 16 residues long. Germline V CDR1 and CDR2: SGHRS, YFSETQ. After removal of 4 bases from V and 10 bases from J, the junction contained 10 bases not matched to a gene. The CDR3 sequence is CASSPETSGREYEQFF. For the CDR3, the DNA is TGCGCCAGCAGCCCGGAGACTAGCGGGAGGGAATACGAGCAGTTCTTC.

This clonotype was seen at least ten times. The genes are TRBV3-1 and TRBJ1-1, with 7 bases lining up with TRBD1. This CDR3 has 12 amino acids. V lost 2 bases and J lost 11; bases outside the gene matches: 5. The germline V gene encodes CDR1 LGHDT and CDR2 YNNKEL (reference sequence). As DNA, the CDR3 is TGTGCCAGCAGCCAACGACAGGGAAGGGCTTTCTTT. It yields the protein CASSQRQGRAFF.

The sample holds many counts of this clonotype. The genes are TRBV18 and TRBJ2-5; no reliable D call. The CDR3 runs 14 residues. Between the trimmed V and J ends, which lost 0 bases and 5 bases, there was a span of 10 bases. Germline V gene data show CDR1 as KGHSH and CDR2 as LQKENI. The CDR3: CASSPPYSRETQYF. In DNA, the CDR3 is TGTGCCAGCTCACCACCCTACTCCCGGGAGACCCAGTACTTC. Full variable domain (outside the CDR3, taken from reference TRBV18 and TRBJ2-5): NAGVMQNPRHLVRRRGQEARLRCSPMKGHSHVYWYRQLPEEGLKFMVYLQKENIIDESGMPKERFSAEFPKEGPSILRIQQVVRGDSAAYFCASSPPYSRETQYFGPGTRLLVL.

V is TRBV7-3 and J is TRBJ2-1; D is undetermined. The CDR3 runs 15 residues. CDR1 is SGHTA, CDR2 FQGTGA, per germline. V was cut by 8 bases and J by 4 bases, with 18 bases left in between. The CDR3 spells CASARSDPSYNEQFF. CDR3 nucleotides: TGTGCCAGCGCCCGAAGCGACCCGAGTTACAATGAGCAGTTCTTC.

The chain couples TRBV19 to TRBJ1-6, with 8 bases identical to TRBD1. In germline, CDR1 is LNHDA, CDR2 SQIVND (reference sequence). V was clipped by 4 bases and J by 4 bases; unmatched bases: 6. The CDR3 is 16 amino acids. The CDR3 DNA follows: TGTGCCAGTAGTAACCAGGGGGCATCGTATAATTCACCCCTCCACTTT. Encoded protein: CASSNQGASYNSPLHF.

This sequence joins TRBV4-2 and TRBJ2-5; D gene ambiguous. Germline CDR1 LGHNA, CDR2 YNFKEQ. This CDR3 is 15 amino acids long. V shed 0 bases and J shed 5 bases, with 13 bases lying between them. CDR3 coding DNA: TGTGCCAGCAGCCAAGATCCCTTTAAGTCGGAGACCCAGTACTTC. It encodes CASSQDPFKSETQYF.

The rearrangement links TRBV20-1 to TRBJ2-4; 9 bases agree with TRBD1. The CDR3 is made up of 14 amino acids. From germline, CDR1 is DFQATT and CDR2 SNEGSKA (reference sequence). V gave up 6 bases and J gave up 1 base; unmatched junction bases: 4. CDR3 residues: CSATGTGAKNIQYF. CDR3 nucleotide sequence: TGCAGTGCAACCGGGACAGGGGCCAAAAACATTCAGTACTTC.

In its sample, this clonotype was seen many times. The rearrangement links TRBV10-3 to TRBJ1-5; D is perhaps TRBD1 (5 bases). This CDR3 contains 14 residues. Looked up from germline, CDR1 is ENHRY and CDR2 is SYGVKD. The V end was cut by 4 bases, the J end by 5 bases, with 12 bases between. CDR3 residues: CAISVMGTDQPQHF. Written as DNA, the CDR3 is TGTGCCATCAGTGTTATGGGGACGGATCAGCCCCAGCATTTT.

This chain uses TRBV29-1 with TRBJ1-2; tentative D call: TRBD1 (6 bases). Between the trimmed V and J ends, which lost 1 base and 7 bases, there was a span of 10 bases. Germline CDR1 reads SQVTM; CDR2 reads ANQGSEA. The CDR3 length is 12 residues. The chain's CDR3 is CSVEVGGVGYTF. The CDR3 region has the DNA TGCAGCGTTGAAGTAGGGGGAGTTGGCTACACCTTC.

This clonotype was recorded many times. V usage is TRBV3-1 and J usage is TRBJ2-1; TRBD2 is a possible D gene (6 bases). V dropped 1 base and J dropped 6 bases, with 10 bases sitting between them. The CDR3 covers 14 residues. The germline V gene has CDR1 LGHDT and CDR2 YNNKEL (reference sequence). CDR3 amino acids: CASSQGRTINEQFF. CDR3 sequence (DNA): TGTGCCAGCAGCCAAGGCAGGACTATCAATGAGCAGTTCTTC.

This clonotype was counted many times. CDR3 region: CASSQDQGGSYNEQFF. The CDR3 nucleotides read TGTGCCAGCAGCCAAGATCAAGGGGGCTCCTACAATGAGCAGTTCTTC. V usage is TRBV3-1 and J usage is TRBJ2-1; tentative D call: TRBD1 (6 bases). Germline lookup yields CDR1 LGHDT and CDR2 YNNKEL (reference sequence). The CDR3 is 16 amino acids. The V gene lost 0 bases and the J gene lost 0 bases, with 9 bases spanning the gap.

Many counts were recorded for this clonotype. The chain couples TRBV11-2 to TRBJ1-5; D unclear. From germline, CDR1 is SGHAT and CDR2 FQNNGV. This CDR3 comprises 15 residues. V shed 0 bases and J shed 1 base, with 7 bases lying between them. CDR3 coding DNA: TGTGCCAGCAGCTTAGAAGGGAAAAGCAATCAGCCCCAGCATTTT. Its protein product is CASSLEGKSNQPQHF.

This clonotype came up a few times. The chain uses TRBV5-1 and TRBJ2-3; D is unresolved. Germline loops: CDR1 SGHRS, CDR2 YFSETQ. V lost 2 bases and J 5 bases, leaving 9 bases between the germline ends. The length of the CDR3 is 13 residues. This CDR3 reads CASSLSPQDTQYF. The CDR3, as DNA: TGCGCCAGCAGCTTATCCCCTCAAGATACGCAGTATTTT.

This clonotype has a count of ten or more. The chain is built from TRBV12-3 or TRBV12-4 and TRBJ1-2; 10 nucleotides line up with TRBD1. The CDR3 is 18 amino acids. Germline trimming cut 6 bases from V and 3 bases from J; bases unmatched to any gene: 16. The CDR3 nucleotides are TGTGCCAGCAGACAATCTGGGACAGGGGTTTTTCCGGACTATGGCTACACCTTC. Protein sequence: CASRQSGTGVFPDYGYTF.

The V and J genes are TRBV11-2 and TRBJ2-1, with 14 bases that match TRBD2. CDR3 length equals 15 residues. The germline V gene encodes CDR1 SGHAT and CDR2 FQNNGV. J was trimmed by 8 bases and V by 6 bases; bases with no gene match: 6. In DNA form, the CDR3 reads TGTGCCAGCAGAAGACTAGCGGGAGGGCCGGATGAGCAGTTCTTC. Translating gives CASRRLAGGPDEQFF. The full variable domain, completed using reference TRBV11-2 and TRBJ2-1, is EAGVAQSPRYKIIEKRQSVAFWCNPISGHATLYWYQQILGQGPKLLIQFQNNGVVDDSQLPKDRFSAERLKGVDSTLKIQPAKLEDSAVYLCASRRLAGGPDEQFFGPGTRLTVL.

The V and J genes are TRBV20-1 and TRBJ1-4; 8 bases match TRBD1. Germline V lookup: CDR1 DFQATT, CDR2 SNEGSKA (reference sequence). The CDR3 extends over 14 amino acids. With 4 bases clipped from V and 4 bases from J, the junction kept 5 bases outside the gene matches. The CDR3 nucleotides are TGCAGTGCTACCAGGGGGCCGAGTAATGAAAAACTGTTTTTT. This sequence encodes CSATRGPSNEKLFF.

The sample holds many counts of this clonotype. The chain recombines TRBV20-1 with TRBJ2-1; the match to TRBD2 covers 7 bases. Looked up from germline, CDR1 is DFQATT and CDR2 is SNEGSKA (reference sequence). The CDR3 spans 13 residues. V was clipped by 3 bases and J by 12 bases; unmatched bases: 11. The CDR3, as DNA: TGCAGTGCTAGTATCACAGAGGGAGGGTGGCAGTTCTTC. The encoded protein is CSASITEGGWQFF.

This clonotype was picked up a small number of times. This chain connects TRBV10-3 to TRBJ2-7, with D unresolved. V lost 11 bases and J 2 bases, leaving 16 bases between the germline ends. Per germline, CDR1 ENHRY and CDR2 SYGVKD. The CDR3 runs 13 residues. CDR3 protein: CAARRTDAYEQYF. The CDR3 DNA reads TGTGCCGCACGGCGGACGGATGCCTACGAGCAGTACTTC.

There are many counts of this clonotype. The chain combines TRBV30 with TRBJ1-2; D is undetermined. The V gene lost 0 bases and the J gene lost 7 bases, with 6 bases spanning the gap. The germline CDR1 and CDR2 sequences are GTSNPN and SVGIG (reference sequence). CDR3 size: 11 residues. CDR3 region: CAWSVLSGYTF. The CDR3 DNA sequence: TGTGCCTGGAGTGTACTCTCTGGCTACACCTTC.

In this sample, this clonotype turned up a few times. This chain uses TRBV6-6 with TRBJ2-7, with 7 bases identical to TRBD2. The CDR3 is 17 amino acids. Germline loops: CDR1 MNHNY, CDR2 SVGAGI (reference sequence). Trimming removed 0 bases from V and 4 bases from J; junction bases left unmatched: 12. CDR3: CASSYSWSSGGSYEQYF. The CDR3 region has the DNA TGTGCCAGCAGTTACTCTTGGTCTAGCGGAGGGTCGTACGAGCAGTACTTC.

There are many counts of this clonotype. The chain uses TRBV18 and TRBJ1-1; D may be TRBD1 (6 bases). There are 15 residues in the CDR3. Trimming removed 4 bases from V and 4 bases from J, with 16 bases in between. Germline V gene lookup returns CDR1 KGHSH and CDR2 LQKENI. Here the CDR3 DNA reads TGTGCCAGCTCACGACAGGTCAAGATAAGCACTGAAGCTTTCTTT. Protein sequence: CASSRQVKISTEAFF.

The sample holds a few counts of this clonotype. This CDR3 reads CSAVLGGGGPYEQYF. The CDR3 DNA is TGCAGTGCAGTGCTAGGCGGGGGAGGACCCTACGAGCAGTACTTC. The J gene is TRBJ2-7, the V gene TRBV20-1, with 7 bases matching TRBD2. The CDR3 is made up of 15 amino acids. Germline-derived CDR1 and CDR2 are DFQATT and SNEGSKA (reference sequence). The J segment lost 2 bases and the V segment lost 6 bases, leaving 13 bases of the junction unmatched.

This clonotype has ten or more counts. J is TRBJ1-1 and V is TRBV20-1; 9 bases are shared with TRBD1. The CDR3 extends over 12 amino acids. Germline assignment: CDR1 DFQATT and CDR2 SNEGSKA (reference sequence). The V gene end was trimmed by 4 bases and the J gene end by 5 bases; junction bases not matched to a gene: 2. DNA of the CDR3: TGCAGTGCTACCGGACAGGGGACTGAAGCTTTCTTT. Its protein product is CSATGQGTEAFF.